The 8 T cell receptor beta chains below were found in one sample sequenced in a study of blood T cell repertoires in COVID-19 (dated by TCRdb to about 2020). Libraries were built with the immunoSEQ multiplex PCR assay. TCRdb provides this immuneACCESS table in a form limited to in-frame rearrangements. Some clones are lacking; in checked studies, under half of them reflect an unresolved V gene, and why the rest are absent is not known. For this sample there are around 300,000 clones; approximately 90% appear just once. The biggest ten clones account for more than 2% of the sample. Sequenced: peripheral blood. The receptors here all came from a man aged 18 to 30 with active or convalescent COVID-19.

The chain carries TRBV7-2 and TRBJ1-5; TRBD1 aligns across 9 bases. The CDR3 runs 16 residues. Germline values: CDR1 SGHTA, CDR2 FQGNSA. The V segment lost 4 bases and the J segment 5 bases; nucleotides outside the gene matches: 9. In DNA, the CDR3 is TGTGCCAGCAGCTCACCGGGACAGGGATCTCATCAGCCCCAGCATTTT. Encoded protein: CASSSPGQGSHQPQHF.

The rearrangement uses TRBV19 and TRBJ2-7; possibly TRBD2 for D (6 bases). Per the germline V gene, CDR1 is LNHDA and CDR2 is SQIVND (reference sequence). The V end lost 9 bases, the J end lost 0 bases, and 21 bases lay between the germline ends. The CDR3 runs to 16 residues. CDR3 protein: CASRPEAGGVSYEQYF. The CDR3 DNA is TGTGCCAGCCGGCCAGAAGCGGGCGGAGTCTCCTACGAGCAGTACTTC.

The chain has TRBV7-2 and TRBJ1-3; 8 nucleotides match TRBD1. Germline CDR1 and CDR2: SGHTA and FQGNSA. The V gene end was trimmed by 2 bases and the J gene end by 6 bases; junction bases not matched to a gene: 18. The CDR3 loop spans 19 amino acids. CDR3 nucleotide sequence: TGTGCCAGCAGCTTACCCAACGTCTTATCAGGGGGCCTGGCAAACACCATATATTTT. It encodes CASSLPNVLSGGLANTIYF. Together with reference TRBV7-2 and TRBJ1-3, the CDR3 gives the full variable domain: GAGVSQSPSNKVTEKGKDVELRCDPISGHTALYWYRQSLGQGLEFLIYFQGNSAPDKSGLPSDRFSAERTGGSVSTLTIQRTQQEDSAVYLCASSLPNVLSGGLANTIYFGEGSWLTVV.

This rearrangement joins TRBV7-9 to TRBJ2-5, with 8 nucleotides matching TRBD2. This CDR3 is 14 amino acids long. Germline assignment: CDR1 SEHNR and CDR2 FQNEAQ (reference sequence). The junction had 7 bases not matched to a gene; V was cut back by 5 bases and J by 5 bases. The CDR3: CASSLSGILETQYF. As DNA, the CDR3 is TGTGCCAGCAGCCTTAGCGGGATCCTGGAGACCCAGTACTTC.

The CDR3 DNA sequence: TGCAGCGTAGTTACAGGGACCTACGAGCAGTACTTC. Its translation: CSVVTGTYEQYF. This chain links TRBV29-1 with TRBJ2-7, with D maybe TRBD1 (6 bases). The CDR3 sequence is 12 residues long. Germline loops: CDR1 SQVTM, CDR2 ANQGSEA. Trimming pared 6 bases from V and 2 bases from J, leaving 11 bases between.

The chain has TRBV12-3 or TRBV12-4 and TRBJ1-1, with 9 bases that match TRBD1. J gave up 10 bases and V 5 bases, and 5 bases lay outside the gene matches. This CDR3 is 12 amino acids long. CDR3: CASSRQGVRAFF. The CDR3 DNA is TGTGCCAGCAGTCGACAGGGGGTTCGAGCTTTCTTT.

The genes are TRBV7-2 and TRBJ2-2, with 7 bases matching TRBD2. Trimming took 2 bases from V and 0 from J; bases not matched to a gene: 6. Germline assignment: CDR1 SGHTA and CDR2 FQGNSA. The CDR3 runs to 17 residues. CDR3 bases: TGTGCCAGCAGCTTAATTCCGGGAGGCCCGAACACCGGGGAGCTGTTTTTT. The encoded protein is CASSLIPGGPNTGELFF.

Worth noting for this clone: The same CDR3 also results from other DNA sequences found in this sample. The chain carries TRBV7-9 and TRBJ2-3; D gene uncertain. CDR3 length equals 13 residues. Germline CDR1 and CDR2: SEHNR and FQNEAQ (reference sequence). Between the trimmed V and J ends, which lost 1 base and 4 bases, there was a span of 6 bases. The CDR3 here is CASSLGQADTQYF. DNA of the CDR3: TGTGCCAGCAGCTTAGGTCAGGCAGATACGCAGTATTTT.